This paragraph covers one T cell receptor beta chain sequence. The antigen is unknown. The source of the sample is a study of cytomegalovirus exposure and HLA in healthy donors. Looking at the study overall: Earlier, 150 million to 200 million T cells were analyzed, and 117 million unique TCR beta sequences were found among them. Study findings and constraints: Later analysis indicated greater clonal expansion among HLA-associated TCR beta chains than among equally common other chains. The authors listed about 170 TCR beta chains as cytomegalovirus-associated. Rare TCR sequences dominated, though some public TCRs recurred in many donors.

Germline V gene sequence: CDR1 MDHEN, CDR2 SYDVKM. Deletions cut 2 bases from V and 8 bases from J, with 15 bases between. The CDR3 covers 14 residues. Amplification used 60 Vbeta primers and 13 Jbeta primers. Method: immunoSEQ multiplex PCR; TCRdb's copy keeps in-frame clones and lacks some. Of some 150,000 clones detected, approximately 85% appear once; the ten largest clones hold 6.3%. The V and J genes are TRBV28 and TRBJ1-2; D not resolved. Sequenced sample: PBMCs. The sequence derives from a man in his forties or fifties in good health and CMV-seropositive. CDR3 in DNA: TGTGCCAGCAGTTTACAGACGATATCGGGGGGCTACACCTTC. As protein: CASSLQTISGGYTF.